The entry below gives a single T cell receptor (beta chain) sequence along with its context. Sequenced by immunoSEQ multiplex PCR; TCRdb stores in-frame clones only, minus some. The table lists 31,000 or so clones, about 86% of them singletons. These data belong to a study of PD-1 blockade in classical Hodgkin lymphoma. The time point here: cycle 4 day 1 (C4D1), after six to seven weeks of nivolumab. All patients relapsed after autologous stem cell transplantation, and brentuximab vedotin exposure varied. The CD4+ T cells used were purified from thawed PBMCs through magnetic negative selection. Germline V CDR1 and CDR2: SGHRS, YFSETQ. The CDR3 runs to 20 residues. Trimming cost V 0 bases and J 1 base; bases outside gene matches: 15.

The clonotype comes from a human donor with classical Hodgkin lymphoma. The material was CD4+ T cells from blood, obtained before the fourth cycle of nivolumab. The chain carries TRBV5-1 and TRBJ2-4; 8 bases align to TRBD1. In nucleotides, the CDR3 is TGCGCCAGCAGCTTGGAGGGTGACAGGGGACTCCCCTGGGCCAAAAACATTCAGTACTTC. Protein sequence: CASSLEGDRGLPWAKNIQYF.